This TCR beta chain was sequenced during a study of T-cell reconstitution after alpha-beta-depleted transplantation in children. Trimming left V 0 bases short and J 1 base short, with 9 bases between. CDR3 length equals 15 residues. CDR1 and CDR2 (germline): ENHRY, SYGVKD. Unique molecular identifiers featured in how the TCRbeta library was prepared. TCRdb independently ran MiXCR on the PCR reads; one entry per CDR3 protein. The sample contains 600,000 to 700,000 distinct CDR3 sequences, approximately 16% of which appear only once. The genes are TRBV10-3 and TRBJ1-1; a possible D gene is TRBD1 (5 bases). This clonotype originated in a human donor who donated a stem cell graft to a child with acute myeloid leukemia. This specimen consisted of PBMCs from the stem cell graft donor, obtained from the stem cell graft. As DNA, the CDR3 is TGTGCCATCAGTGAGTCTGGGGCCCCGAACACTGAAGCTTTCTTT. Amino acids: CAISESGAPNTEAFF.